This section outlines one T cell receptor (beta chain) sequence together with its context. The sample belongs to a study of shared clonotypes between healthy human individuals. The CDR3 length is 16 residues. The germline V gene encodes CDR1 SEHNR and CDR2 FQNEAQ (reference sequence). The ends were cut back, 5 bases at V and 4 bases at J, with 20 bases in the middle. Assay used: immunoSEQ multiplex PCR; TCRdb lists only in-frame clones, some missing. Of under 2,000,000 clones detected, roughly 95% appear once; the ten largest clones hold 1.2%. CD45RO-negative cells were positively selected for CCR7, leaving out terminally differentiated effector memory CD45RA+ cells.

The specimen was naive CD8+ T cells sorted from blood. The source is a young man in good health. V is TRBV7-9 and J is TRBJ1-1, with D hard to call. CDR3 coding DNA: TGTGCCAGCAGCGCTCTTCGCACGGAAGGAGGCACTGAAGCTTTCTTT. This encodes CASSALRTEGGTEAFF. Complete variable domain (other parts from reference TRBV7-9 and TRBJ1-1): DTGVSQNPRHKITKRGQNVTFRCDPISEHNRLYWYRQTLGQGPEFLTYFQNEAQLEKSRLLSDRFSAERPKGSFSTLEIQRTEQGDSAMYLCASSALRTEGGTEAFFGQGTRLTVV.